This T cell receptor (beta chain) was identified in a study of T cells in Graves' hyperthyroidism and ophthalmopathy. CDR3 size: 11 residues. The V end lost 0 bases, the J end lost 5 bases, and 5 bases lay between the germline ends. Germline V gene lookup returns CDR1 SQVTM and CDR2 ANQGSEA. Authors of the study amplified TCR beta CDR3 regions from RNA transcripts. When the TCR CDR3 underwent first-round RT-PCR, the HTBI primer set was used. TCRdb called the multiplex PCR reads again in MiXCR, with one record for every CDR3 protein. There are approximately 480,000 distinct CDR3 sequences in the sample; roughly 20% occur only once, and 26% lies in the top ten. Orbital computed tomography and thyroid ultrasound, together with serum TRAb and thyroxine and clinical symptoms, were used for diagnoses. At least ten counts were recorded for this clonotype.

This clonotype was sampled from a man between 18 and 29 years old with Graves' hyperthyroidism. Sample: blood. This chain connects TRBV29-1 to TRBJ2-7; D is unclear. CDR3 bases: TGCAGCGTTGAAGATTACCACGAGCAGTACTTC. It yields the protein CSVEDYHEQYF.